This entry is about one TCR beta chain. Its cognate antigen is unknown. These data belong to a study of CD8+ T cells in alopecia areata. Study-level background: Tofacitinib administration to treated patients was oral, at 5 to 10 mg twice daily. Regarding the study as a whole: More clonal than normal scalp was lesional scalp, particularly alopecia totalis/universalis. Under tofacitinib, numerous expanded lesional clonotypes remained detectable in scalp and blood.

Specified treatment: oral pan-JAK inhibitor, 5-10 mg twice daily. The investigators collected lesional scalp punch biopsies and peripheral blood from alopecia areata patients. Trimming took off 2 bases at V and 8 bases at J, with 15 bases between the two ends. The CDR3 runs to 13 residues. Per the germline V gene, CDR1 is GTSNPN and CDR2 is SVGIG (reference sequence). Once RNA had been extracted, it was reverse transcribed into cDNA to act as the sequencing template. Sequencing was performed with immunoSEQ multiplex PCR; in TCRdb, only in-frame clones are kept and a portion is missing. The data hold about 210,000 clones, with roughly 56% observed a single time.

The source was CD4+ T cells sorted from blood, collected at week 4, from a patient treated with tofacitinib. The sequence came from a human donor with alopecia areata. J is TRBJ1-2 and V is TRBV30; possibly TRBD1 for D (5 bases). CDR3 amino acids: CAWSTLRVGGYTF. The CDR3 DNA sequence: TGTGCCTGGAGTACGCTCAGGGTTGGAGGCTACACCTTC. Full variable domain (rest looked up from reference TRBV30 and TRBJ1-2): SQTIHQWPATLVQPVGSPLSLECTVEGTSNPNLYWYRQAAGRGLQLLFYSVGIGQISSEVPQNLSASRPQDRQFILSSKKLLLSDSGFYLCAWSTLRVGGYTFGSGTRLTVV.